Listed below are T cell receptor beta chains from one sample, sequenced in a study of molecular identifiers for immune sequencing clone quantification. Each CDR3 protein gets one entry after TCRdb re-called the PCR reads with MiXCR. The profile shows 460,000 or so distinct CDR3 sequences, roughly 26% of them singletons. The sequencing sample was made of naive CD8+ T cells from blood, with Jurkat cell RNA spiked in. These receptors all stem from a human donor in good health. Some libraries in this study had Jurkat cell RNA spiked in. The CDR3 runs from the conserved cysteine through the conserved F or W. The D gene is left open where the match is weak. Clone size is given for some rows only: seen once, a few or many times, or a class if the clone is expanded.

TRBV7-9	many	.	TRBJ2-6	TGTGCCAGCAGCCCCAAGGGGGCTGGGGCCAACGTCCTGACTTTC	CASSPKGAGANVLTF
TRBV3-1	.	.	TRBJ1-1	TGTGCCAGCAGCCAAGATCGGATGGGTACGTCGGTGGCTGAAGCTTTCTTT	CASSQDRMGTSVAEAFF
TRBV29-1	few	.	TRBJ2-3	TGCAGCGTTGAAGGCCCCGGGGGCCCTAGCACAGATACGCAGTATTTT	CSVEGPGGPSTDTQYF
TRBV29-1	.	.	TRBJ2-2	TGCAGCGTTAGACCGGCCACCGGGGAGCTGTTTTTT	CSVRPATGELFF
TRBV7-6	few	.	TRBJ2-1	TGTGCCAGCAGCAAAGGCCCATCCAATGAGCAGTTCTTC	CASSKGPSNEQFF
TRBV7-9	many	TRBD2	TRBJ2-1	TGTGCCAGCAGCCTGGGACTAGTCGTGTTCTTC	CASSLGLVVFF
TRBV29-1	many	TRBD1	TRBJ1-1	TGCAGCGTTGAGGGCCTGGACAGGGCCGGCACTGAAGCTTTCTTT	CSVEGLDRAGTEAFF
TRBV15	.	.	TRBJ1-4	TGTGCCACCAGCAGAAATCAGGAAAAACTGCTTTTT	CATSRNQEKLLF
TRBV19	.	TRBD1	TRBJ1-1	TGTGCCAGTAGTATAGAAGGGGGCAGGTCGCCTGAAGCTTTCTTT	CASSIEGGRSPEAFF
TRBV6-2/TRBV6-3	.	.	TRBJ1-1	TGTGCCAGCCAGAGGGCCAACACTGAAGCTTTCTTT	CASQRANTEAFF
TRBV19	once	TRBD2	TRBJ2-2	TGTGCCAGTAGTTACATGGCGGGAGGGACCGGGGAGCTGTTTTTT	CASSYMAGGTGELFF
TRBV7-9	many	TRBD2	TRBJ2-7	TGTGCCAGCAGCTTAAATAGCGGGAGGACGACGGGGAACGAGCAGTACTTC	CASSLNSGRTTGNEQYF
TRBV15	.	.	TRBJ2-3	TGTGCCACAGCGGAGTTCCTCACAGATACGCAGTATTTT	CATAEFLTDTQYF
TRBV12-3/TRBV12-4	many	.	TRBJ2-6	TGTGCCAGCAGTGTGGATACTGGGGCCAACGTCCTGACTTTC	CASSVDTGANVLTF
TRBV7-6	.	.	TRBJ2-7	TGTGCCAGCAGCTTAACCGACAGTCCGGGGCACGAGCAGTACTTC	CASSLTDSPGHEQYF
TRBV12-3/TRBV12-4	.	.	TRBJ1-5	TGTGCCAGCAGTAGTTTAGTCGTAAACAATCAGCCCCAGCATTTT	CASSSLVVNNQPQHF
TRBV27	few	.	TRBJ2-2	TGTGCCACCCTCACCGGGGAGCTGTTTTTT	CATLTGELFF
TRBV6-5	few	.	TRBJ1-6	TGTGCCAGCAGTCTGGTCCCAGGGAGTAATTCACCCCTCCACTTT	CASSLVPGSNSPLHF
TRBV9	.	.	TRBJ2-3	TGTGCCAGCAGCCAAGGAGTCTCCTATACGCAGTATTTT	CASSQGVSYTQYF
TRBV5-3	.	.	TRBJ1-5	TGTGCCAGCAGCTTGGTTGGGGACAATCAGCCCCAGCATTTT	CASSLVGDNQPQHF
TRBV5-6	few	TRBD2	TRBJ2-3	TGTGCCAGCAGATTACAGACTAGCAGTAGCACAGATACGCAGTATTTT	CASRLQTSSSTDTQYF
TRBV6-2/TRBV6-3	few	.	TRBJ1-2	TGTGCCATCGTTACGGGGTCGGTGACTGGCTATGGCTACACCTTC	CAIVTGSVTGYGYTF
TRBV6-1	.	TRBD2	TRBJ2-7	TGTGCCAGCAGTGAAGCTCCGGGGGGGGCCTACGAGCAGTACTTC	CASSEAPGGAYEQYF
TRBV18	.	.	TRBJ1-4	TGTGCCAGCTCACCAGACGGGACTCCTGCAACTAATGAAAAACTGTTTTTT	CASSPDGTPATNEKLFF
TRBV6-5	few	.	TRBJ1-1	TGTGCCAGCAGGGCCGCCGTGGACACTGAAGCTTTCTTT	CASRAAVDTEAFF
TRBV30	once	TRBD1	TRBJ1-5	TGTGCCTGGGGGCTTGGGACAGGGAGGTTCCAGCCCCAGCATTTT	CAWGLGTGRFQPQHF
TRBV5-3	.	TRBD1	TRBJ2-7	TGTGCCAGCAGCAACTGGGACAGCTACGAGCAGTACTTC	CASSNWDSYEQYF
TRBV29-1	.	.	TRBJ2-1	TGCAGCGTTGGGGGTGTCAATGAGCAGTTCTTC	CSVGGVNEQFF
TRBV13	few	TRBD2	TRBJ2-7	TGTGCCAGCAGCTCCGGGGAGGGTTACGAGCAGTACTTC	CASSSGEGYEQYF
TRBV7-9	once	.	TRBJ1-5	TGTGCCAACAGGGACGAAGGGGATAGGCAGCCCCAGCATTTT	CANRDEGDRQPQHF
TRBV29-1	few	.	TRBJ2-7	TGCAGCGTTGAGGCGCCCGCATCCTACGAGCAGTACTTC	CSVEAPASYEQYF
TRBV24-1	few	.	TRBJ2-2	TGTGCCACCAGCGGAGGAATGCTGGGGGAAACAAACACCGGGGAGCTGTTTTTT	CATSGGMLGETNTGELFF
TRBV7-9	.	TRBD2	TRBJ2-2	TGTGCCAGCAGCCCTCTCGCAGCGGGGGACACCGGGGAGCTGTTTTTT	CASSPLAAGDTGELFF
TRBV28	few	.	TRBJ1-5	TGTGCCACCCAGGGTAGCAATCAGCCCCAGCATTTT	CATQGSNQPQHF
TRBV9	many	TRBD2	TRBJ2-3	TGTGCCAGCAGCGTAGCGGGACTAGCGGGGGAAACAGATACGCAGTATTTT	CASSVAGLAGETDTQYF
TRBV30	.	.	TRBJ2-1	TGTGCCTGGAGTGTGGTGTTCAATGAGCAGTTCTTC	CAWSVVFNEQFF
TRBV20-1	.	.	TRBJ2-7	TGCAGTGCTCCGCTTTGGAGACAGGAGTACGAGCAGTGCTTC	CSAPLWRQEYEQCF
TRBV24-1	few	.	TRBJ2-2	TGTGCCACCAGCGCCCTACGCACCGGGGAGCTGTTTTTT	CATSALRTGELFF
TRBV20-1	many	.	TRBJ1-5	TGCAGTGCTAGAGATCAACTAAGTCAGCCCCAGCATTTT	CSARDQLSQPQHF